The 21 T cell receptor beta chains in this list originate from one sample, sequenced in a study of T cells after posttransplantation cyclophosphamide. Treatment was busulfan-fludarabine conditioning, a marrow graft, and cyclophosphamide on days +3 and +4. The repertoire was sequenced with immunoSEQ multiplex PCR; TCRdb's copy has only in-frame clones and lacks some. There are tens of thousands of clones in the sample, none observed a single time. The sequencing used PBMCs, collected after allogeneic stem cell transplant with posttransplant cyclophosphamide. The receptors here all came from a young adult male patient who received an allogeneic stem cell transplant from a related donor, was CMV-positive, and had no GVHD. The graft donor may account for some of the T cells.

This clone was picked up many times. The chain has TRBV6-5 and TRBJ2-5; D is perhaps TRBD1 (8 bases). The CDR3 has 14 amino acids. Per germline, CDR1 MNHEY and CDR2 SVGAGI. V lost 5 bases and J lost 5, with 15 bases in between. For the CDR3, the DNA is TGTGCCAGCAGTGTGGACAGGGAGGGCGAGACCCAGTACTTC. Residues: CASSVDREGETQYF.

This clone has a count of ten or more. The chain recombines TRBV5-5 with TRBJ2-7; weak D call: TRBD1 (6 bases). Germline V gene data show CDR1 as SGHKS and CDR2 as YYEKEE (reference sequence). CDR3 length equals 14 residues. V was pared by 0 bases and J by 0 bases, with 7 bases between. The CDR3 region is CASSLDRDSYEQYF. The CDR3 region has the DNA TGTGCCAGCAGCTTGGACAGGGACTCCTACGAGCAGTACTTC.

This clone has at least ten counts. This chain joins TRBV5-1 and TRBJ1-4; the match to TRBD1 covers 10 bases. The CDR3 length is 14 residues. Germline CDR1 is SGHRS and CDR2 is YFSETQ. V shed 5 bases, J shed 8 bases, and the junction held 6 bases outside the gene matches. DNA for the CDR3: TGCGCCAGCAGGCAGGGACAGGGGATAGAAAAACTGTTTTTT. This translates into CASRQGQGIEKLFF.

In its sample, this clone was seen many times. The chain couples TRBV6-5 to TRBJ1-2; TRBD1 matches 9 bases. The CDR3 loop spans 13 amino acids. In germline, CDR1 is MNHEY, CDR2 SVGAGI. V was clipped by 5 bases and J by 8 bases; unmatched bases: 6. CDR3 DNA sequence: TGTGCCAGCAGTAGGGACAGGGCCGTGGGCTACACCTTC. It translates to CASSRDRAVGYTF.

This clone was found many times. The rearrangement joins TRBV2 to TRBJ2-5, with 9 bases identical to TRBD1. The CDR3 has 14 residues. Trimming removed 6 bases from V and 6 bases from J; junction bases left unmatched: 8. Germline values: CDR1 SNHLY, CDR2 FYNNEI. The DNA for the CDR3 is TGTGCCAGCAGCACGACAGGGGGGAGAAAGACCCAGTACTTC. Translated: CASSTTGGRKTQYF.

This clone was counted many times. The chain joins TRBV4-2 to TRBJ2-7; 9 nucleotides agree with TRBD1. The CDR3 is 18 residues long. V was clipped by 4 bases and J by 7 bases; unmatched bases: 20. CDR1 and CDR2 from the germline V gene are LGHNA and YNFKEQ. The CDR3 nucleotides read TGTGCCAGCAGCCGCGACCAGGATTCGGGACAGGGTTTAAGGGAGCAGTACTTC. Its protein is CASSRDQDSGQGLREQYF.

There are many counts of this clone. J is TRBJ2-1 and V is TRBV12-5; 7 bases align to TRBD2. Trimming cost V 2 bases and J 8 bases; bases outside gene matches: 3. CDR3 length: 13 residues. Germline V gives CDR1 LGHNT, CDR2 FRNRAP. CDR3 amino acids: CASGLSREHEQFF. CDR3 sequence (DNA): TGTGCTAGTGGTTTGTCGCGGGAGCATGAGCAGTTCTTC.

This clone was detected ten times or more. CDR3 protein: CASSRGTTYNEQFF. The CDR3 DNA reads TGTGCCAGTAGTAGGGGGACTACCTACAATGAGCAGTTCTTC. The rearrangement joins TRBV19 to TRBJ2-1; 7 bases match TRBD2. This CDR3 is 14 amino acids long. V dropped 4 bases and J dropped 2; count of bases not matched to a gene: 2. The germline V gene encodes CDR1 LNHDA and CDR2 SQIVND (reference sequence).

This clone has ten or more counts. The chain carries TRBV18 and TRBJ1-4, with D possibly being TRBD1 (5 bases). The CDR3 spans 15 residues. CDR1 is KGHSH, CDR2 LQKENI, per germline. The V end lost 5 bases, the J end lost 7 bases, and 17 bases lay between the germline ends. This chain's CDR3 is CASSTGSWGSEKLFF. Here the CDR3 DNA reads TGTGCCAGCTCAACAGGATCCTGGGGAAGTGAAAAACTGTTTTTT.

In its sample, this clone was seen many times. CDR3 amino acids: CAKAGGDNEQFF. CDR3 bases: TGCGCAAAAGCGGGGGGAGACAATGAGCAGTTCTTC. The chain is built from TRBV4-1 and TRBJ2-1; 9 bases agree with TRBD2. Germline V CDR1 and CDR2: MGHRA, YSYEKL. The CDR3 extends over 12 amino acids.

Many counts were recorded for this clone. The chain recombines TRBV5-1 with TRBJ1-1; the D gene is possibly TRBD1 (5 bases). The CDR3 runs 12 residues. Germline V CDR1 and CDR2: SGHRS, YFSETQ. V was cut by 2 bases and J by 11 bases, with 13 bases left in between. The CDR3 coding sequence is TGCGCCAGCAGCTTAACAGGACAAGGGGCTTTCTTT. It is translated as CASSLTGQGAFF.

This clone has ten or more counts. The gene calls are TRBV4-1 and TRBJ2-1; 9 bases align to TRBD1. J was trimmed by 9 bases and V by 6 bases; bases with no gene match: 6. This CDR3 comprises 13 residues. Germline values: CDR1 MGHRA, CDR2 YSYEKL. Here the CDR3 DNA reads TGCGCCAGCAGGGGACAGGGCAGGGGTGAGCAGTTCTTC. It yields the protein CASRGQGRGEQFF.

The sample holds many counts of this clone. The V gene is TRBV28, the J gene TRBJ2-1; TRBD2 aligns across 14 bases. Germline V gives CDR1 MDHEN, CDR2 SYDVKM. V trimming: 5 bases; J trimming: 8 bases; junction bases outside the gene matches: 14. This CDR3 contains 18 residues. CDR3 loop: CASSIRRLAGGLSDEQFF. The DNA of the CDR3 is TGTGCCAGCAGTATACGAAGACTAGCGGGGGGGCTCTCAGATGAGCAGTTCTTC.

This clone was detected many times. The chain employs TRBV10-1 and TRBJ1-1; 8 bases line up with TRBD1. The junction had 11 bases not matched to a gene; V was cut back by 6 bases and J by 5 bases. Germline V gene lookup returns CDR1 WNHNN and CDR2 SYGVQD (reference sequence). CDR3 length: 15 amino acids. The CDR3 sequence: CASSPTGVKVTEAFF. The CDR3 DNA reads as TGCGCCAGCAGCCCGACAGGGGTAAAGGTTACTGAAGCTTTCTTT.

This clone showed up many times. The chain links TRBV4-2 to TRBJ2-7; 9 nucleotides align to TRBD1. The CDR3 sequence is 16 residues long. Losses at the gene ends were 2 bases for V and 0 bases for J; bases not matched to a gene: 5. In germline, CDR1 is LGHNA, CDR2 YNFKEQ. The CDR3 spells CASSQLGDRASYEQYF. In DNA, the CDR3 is TGTGCCAGCAGCCAATTGGGGGACAGGGCCTCCTACGAGCAGTACTTC.

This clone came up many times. The CDR3 DNA reads TGCAGCGTTGGTCTCACAGGGGACGGCTACACCTTC. Translation gives CSVGLTGDGYTF. The chain recombines TRBV29-1 with TRBJ1-2; 7 bases align to TRBD1. This CDR3 has 12 residues. CDR1 is SQVTM and CDR2 is ANQGSEA in the germline V gene. J lost 8 bases, V lost 4 bases, and 7 bases had no gene match.

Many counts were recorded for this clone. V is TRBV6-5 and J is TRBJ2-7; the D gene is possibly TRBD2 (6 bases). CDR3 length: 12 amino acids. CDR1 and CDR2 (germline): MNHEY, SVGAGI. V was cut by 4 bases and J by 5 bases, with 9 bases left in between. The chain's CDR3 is CASSFSGHEQYF. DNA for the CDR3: TGTGCCAGCAGTTTTAGCGGTCACGAGCAGTACTTC.

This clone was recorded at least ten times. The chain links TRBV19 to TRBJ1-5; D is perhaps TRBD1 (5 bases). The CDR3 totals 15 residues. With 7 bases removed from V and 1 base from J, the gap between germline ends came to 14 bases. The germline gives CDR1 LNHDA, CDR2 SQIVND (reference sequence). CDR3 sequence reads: CASKFGALSNQPQHF. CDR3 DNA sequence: TGTGCCAGTAAATTTGGGGCCCTAAGCAATCAGCCCCAGCATTTT.

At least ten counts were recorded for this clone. For the CDR3, the DNA is TGTGCCAGCAGCGTATACTATGGGACAGGGAACGAGCAGTACTTC. Amino acids: CASSVYYGTGNEQYF. This sequence joins TRBV9 and TRBJ2-7; 9 positions agree with TRBD1. CDR1 is SGDLS and CDR2 is YYNGEE in the germline V gene. This CDR3 contains 15 residues. The V gene end was trimmed by 1 base and the J gene end by 5 bases; junction bases not matched to a gene: 7.

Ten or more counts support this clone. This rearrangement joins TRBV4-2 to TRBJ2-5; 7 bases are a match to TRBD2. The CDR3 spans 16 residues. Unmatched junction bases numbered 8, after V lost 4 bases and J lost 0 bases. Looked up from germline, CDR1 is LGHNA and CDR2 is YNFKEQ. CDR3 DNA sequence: TGTGCCAGCAGCCCGGTAGCGGGTCCTTACCAAGAGACCCAGTACTTC. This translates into CASSPVAGPYQETQYF.

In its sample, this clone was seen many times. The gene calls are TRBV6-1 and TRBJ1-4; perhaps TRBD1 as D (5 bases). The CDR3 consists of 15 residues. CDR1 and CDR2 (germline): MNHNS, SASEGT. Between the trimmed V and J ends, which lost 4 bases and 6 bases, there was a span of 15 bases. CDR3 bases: TGTGCCAGCAGTGCCGTAGGGGCGGTGGATGAAAAACTGTTTTTT. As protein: CASSAVGAVDEKLFF.